This is a list of T cell receptor beta chains from one sample in a study of long-term antiretroviral therapy in people with HIV. The table came from immunoSEQ multiplex PCR; TCRdb's copy has only in-frame clones and leaves some out. In the table there are about 25,000 clones, 60% to 80% of which are singletons. The sequencing here drew on unsorted PBMCs, taken 2.1 years after starting antiretroviral therapy. All receptors come from a man younger than 45 with HIV. The CDR3 runs from the conserved cysteine through the conserved F or W. The order of the fields is clone size, D gene, V gene, J gene, CDR3 protein, CDR3 DNA. A D gene is named only where the DNA matches it firmly. Part of the rows lack a size; the others show once, few, many or a class for expanded clones.

-	-	TRBV13	TRBJ1-1	CASSPLPDWTEAFF	TGTGCCAGCAGCCCATTACCCGACTGGACTGAAGCTTTCTTT
once	TRBD1	TRBV7-8	TRBJ1-3	CASSSGTGGSGNTIYF	TGTGCCAGCAGCTCGGGGACAGGGGGGAGTGGAAACACCATATATTTT
-	TRBD2	TRBV5-5	TRBJ2-3	CASSLEGLAGDTQYF	TGTGCCAGCAGCTTGGAGGGTCTAGCGGGAGATACGCAGTATTTT
-	-	TRBV6-7	TRBJ1-6	CASSYNVRGSMDSPLHF	TGTGCCAGCAGTTACAATGTTCGCGGGTCTATGGATTCACCCCTCCACTTT
once	-	TRBV6-5	TRBJ2-4	CASSYSWGDIQYF	TGTGCCAGCAGTTACTCGTGGGGGGACATTCAGTACTTC
-	-	TRBV7-6	TRBJ1-4	CASSLGPADTYEKLFF	TGTGCCAGCAGCTTAGGACCGGCGGATACTTATGAAAAACTGTTTTTT
-	-	TRBV28	TRBJ2-5	CASTPGGTQETQYF	TGTGCCAGCACTCCGGGTGGGACCCAAGAGACCCAGTACTTC
-	-	TRBV5-4	TRBJ1-2	CASSSGTESYGYTF	TGTGCCAGCAGCTCGGGGACTGAAAGTTATGGCTACACCTTC
-	-	TRBV2	TRBJ1-4	CASRDSDNEKLFF	TGTGCCAGCAGGGACAGCGATAATGAAAAACTGTTTTTT
-	-	TRBV20-1	TRBJ2-5	CSARPSVTQYF	TGCAGTGCTAGGCCGTCCGTGACCCAGTACTTC
-	-	TRBV5-1	TRBJ2-1	CASSPTGGWALSRGNEQFF	TGCGCCAGCAGCCCTACGGGGGGCTGGGCGCTCTCCAGGGGGAATGAGCAGTTCTTC
-	TRBD1	TRBV2	TRBJ2-1	CASSLGGQGTEQFF	TGTGCCAGCAGTCTTGGGGGACAGGGCACTGAGCAGTTCTTC
-	-	TRBV29-1	TRBJ2-3	CSVGGFADTQYF	TGCAGCGTTGGTGGGTTCGCAGATACGCAGTATTTT
-	-	TRBV6-5	TRBJ1-2	CASTTLQRRGYTF	TGTGCCAGCACCACATTGCAACGCCGGGGCTACACCTTC
-	-	TRBV10-3	TRBJ2-5	CAISESSTGDGFGETQYF	TGTGCCATCAGTGAGTCTTCCACGGGAGACGGCTTCGGGGAGACCCAGTACTTC
-	-	TRBV29-1	TRBJ2-7	CSVEDGGYEQYF	TGCAGCGTTGAAGATGGAGGTTACGAGCAGTACTTC
-	-	TRBV2	TRBJ2-5	CASRSGLPQETQYF	TGTGCCAGCAGGAGCGGACTTCCCCAAGAGACCCAGTACTTC
-	TRBD1	TRBV7-9	TRBJ2-5	CASSLTGTAQETQYF	TGTGCCAGCAGCTTAACCGGGACAGCACAAGAGACCCAGTACTTC
once	-	TRBV28	TRBJ1-1	CASKVNTEAFF	TGTGCCAGCAAGGTGAACACTGAAGCTTTCTTT
few	-	TRBV5-4	TRBJ1-6	CASSLGGPYSPLHF	TGTGCCAGCAGCTTGGGGGGGCCTTATTCACCCCTCCACTTT
-	TRBD2	TRBV5-4	TRBJ2-2	CASAAGGNTGELFF	TGTGCCTCCGCGGCGGGGGGAAACACCGGGGAGCTGTTTTTT
few	-	TRBV7-6	TRBJ1-2	CASSPDGQNYGYTF	TGTGCCAGCAGCCCGGATGGACAGAACTATGGCTACACCTTC
few	TRBD1	TRBV6-4	TRBJ1-6	CASSRDRDNSPLHF	TGTGCCAGCAGCCGGGACAGGGACAATTCACCCCTCCACTTT
-	TRBD2	TRBV5-5	TRBJ2-7	CASSLDPAGPPYEQYF	TGTGCCAGCAGCTTGGACCCAGCGGGGCCTCCCTACGAGCAGTACTTC
-	-	TRBV10-3	TRBJ2-2	CAISERGTNTGELFF	TGTGCCATCAGTGAGAGGGGGACGAACACCGGGGAGCTGTTTTTT
-	-	TRBV9	TRBJ2-6	CASSAPRGGRSGANVLTF	TGTGCCAGCAGCGCCCCTCGGGGCGGGCGCTCTGGGGCCAACGTCCTGACTTTC
-	TRBD1	TRBV4-3	TRBJ2-1	CASSQVPGGGEQFF	TGCGCCAGCAGCCAAGTTCCAGGGGGCGGTGAGCAGTTCTTC
-	TRBD2	TRBV6-1	TRBJ2-5	CASSEWIAGGPNQETQYF	TGTGCCAGCAGTGAATGGATAGCGGGGGGGCCGAATCAAGAGACCCAGTACTTC
-	TRBD2	TRBV4-2	TRBJ2-7	CASSQDSSSGGPAEQYF	TGTGCCAGCAGCCAAGATTCGAGTAGCGGGGGGCCAGCCGAGCAGTACTTC
-	TRBD1	TRBV5-8	TRBJ1-2	CASSRTGGSSGYTF	TGTGCCAGCAGCAGAACAGGGGGCTCAAGTGGCTACACCTTC